Listed here is a single T cell receptor (beta chain). CDR1 is SEHNR, CDR2 FQNEAQ, per germline (reference sequence). V was cut by 0 bases and J by 0 bases, with 6 bases left in between. This CDR3 contains 15 residues. These data are taken from a study of blood T cell repertoires in COVID-19. Looking at the study overall: COVID-19 samples from acute and convalescent phases originated in the United States, Italy and Spain. Sample material is recorded as cDNA or gDNA derived from T cells, B-cell-depleted T cells, or PBMCs.

In the original workflow: Amplified reference gene primers provided the basis for estimating nucleated cell counts. The table came from immunoSEQ multiplex PCR; TCRdb's copy has only in-frame clones and leaves some out. V and J calls and clone size are given by that table; D and trimming were obtained from the DNA. This table holds about 100,000 clones, approximately 84% found once. Material: peripheral blood. The receptor comes from a young man in a cohort sampled during active COVID-19. This chain connects TRBV7-9 to TRBJ2-4, with a possible D match to TRBD2 (6 bases). DNA for the CDR3: TGTGCCAGCAGCTTAGCGGGGGGAGCCAAAAACATTCAGTACTTC. Its protein product is CASSLAGGAKNIQYF.